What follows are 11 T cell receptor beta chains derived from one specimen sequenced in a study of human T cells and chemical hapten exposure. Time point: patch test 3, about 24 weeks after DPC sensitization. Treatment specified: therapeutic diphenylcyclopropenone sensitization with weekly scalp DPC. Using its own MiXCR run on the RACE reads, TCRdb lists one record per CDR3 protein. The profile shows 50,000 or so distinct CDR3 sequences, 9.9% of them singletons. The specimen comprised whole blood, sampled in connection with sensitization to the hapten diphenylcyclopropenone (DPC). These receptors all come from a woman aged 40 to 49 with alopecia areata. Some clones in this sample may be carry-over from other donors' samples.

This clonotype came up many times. In DNA, the CDR3 is TGTGCCAGCAGCTCGACGGAAGGGCGCCGTGAAGCTTTCTTT. Its translation: CASSSTEGRREAFF. The genes are TRBV7-6 and TRBJ1-1; no definite D call. CDR3 size: 14 residues. Germline values: CDR1 SGHVS, CDR2 FNYEAQ. V dropped 4 bases and J dropped 7 bases, with 16 bases sitting between them.

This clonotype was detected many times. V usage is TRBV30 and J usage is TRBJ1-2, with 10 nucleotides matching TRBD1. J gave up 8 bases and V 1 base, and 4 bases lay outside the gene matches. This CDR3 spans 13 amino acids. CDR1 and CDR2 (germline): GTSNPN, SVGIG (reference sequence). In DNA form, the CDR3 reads TGTGCCTGGAGTGCGACAGGGGGCGACGGCTACACCTTC. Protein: CAWSATGGDGYTF.

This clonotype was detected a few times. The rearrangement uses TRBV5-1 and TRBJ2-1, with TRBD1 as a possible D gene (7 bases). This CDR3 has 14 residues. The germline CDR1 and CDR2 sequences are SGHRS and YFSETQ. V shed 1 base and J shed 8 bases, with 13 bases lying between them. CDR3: CASSLYGGGYEQFF. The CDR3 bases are TGCGCCAGCAGCTTGTACGGAGGGGGCTATGAGCAGTTCTTC.

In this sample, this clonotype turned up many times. CDR3 residues: CSAVPHDFSSGGPEQYF. The CDR3 nucleotides are TGCAGTGCTGTACCCCACGATTTTTCTAGCGGGGGGCCCGAGCAGTACTTC. The chain is built from TRBV20-1 and TRBJ2-7; 11 bases map to TRBD2. In germline, CDR1 is DFQATT, CDR2 SNEGSKA (reference sequence). This CDR3 is built from 17 residues. With V trimmed by 5 bases and J by 6 bases, 18 bases remained unmatched.

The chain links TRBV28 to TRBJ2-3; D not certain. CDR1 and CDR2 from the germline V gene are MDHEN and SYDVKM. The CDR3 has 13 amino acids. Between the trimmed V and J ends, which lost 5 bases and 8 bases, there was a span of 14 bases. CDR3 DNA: TGTGCCAGCAGTCCCCGTGCCCCTACTACGCAGTATTTT. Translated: CASSPRAPTTQYF.

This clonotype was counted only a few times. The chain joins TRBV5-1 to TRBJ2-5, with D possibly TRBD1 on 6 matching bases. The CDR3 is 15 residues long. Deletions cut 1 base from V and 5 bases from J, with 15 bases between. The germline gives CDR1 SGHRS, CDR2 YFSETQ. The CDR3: CASSLRQGQRETQYF. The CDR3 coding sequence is TGCGCCAGCAGCTTGCGGCAGGGGCAGCGGGAGACCCAGTACTTC.

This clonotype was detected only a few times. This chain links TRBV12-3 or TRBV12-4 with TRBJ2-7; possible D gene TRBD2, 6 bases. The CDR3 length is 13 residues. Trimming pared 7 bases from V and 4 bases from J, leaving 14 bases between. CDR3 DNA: TGTGCCAGCACCACCGGAGGGGCATACGAGCAGTACTTC. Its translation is CASTTGGAYEQYF.

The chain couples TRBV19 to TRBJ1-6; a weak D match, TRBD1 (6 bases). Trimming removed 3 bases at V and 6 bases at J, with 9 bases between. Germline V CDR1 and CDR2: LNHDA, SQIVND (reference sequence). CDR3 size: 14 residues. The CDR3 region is CASSIGQRNSPLHF. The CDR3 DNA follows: TGTGCCAGTAGTATCGGACAGCGTAATTCACCCCTCCACTTT. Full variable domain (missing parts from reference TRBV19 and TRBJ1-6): DGGITQSPKYLFRKEGQNVTLSCEQNLNHDAMYWYRQDPGQGLRLIYYSQIVNDFQKGDIAEGYSVSREKKESFPLTVTSAQKNPTAFYLCASSIGQRNSPLHFGNGTRLTVT.

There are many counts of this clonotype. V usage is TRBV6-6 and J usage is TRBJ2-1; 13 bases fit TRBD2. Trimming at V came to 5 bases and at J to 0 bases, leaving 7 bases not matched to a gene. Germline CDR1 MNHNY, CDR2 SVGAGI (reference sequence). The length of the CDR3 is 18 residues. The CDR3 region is CASSKVLAGGSSYNEQFF. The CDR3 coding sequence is TGTGCCAGCAGTAAGGTACTAGCGGGGGGGAGCTCCTACAATGAGCAGTTCTTC.

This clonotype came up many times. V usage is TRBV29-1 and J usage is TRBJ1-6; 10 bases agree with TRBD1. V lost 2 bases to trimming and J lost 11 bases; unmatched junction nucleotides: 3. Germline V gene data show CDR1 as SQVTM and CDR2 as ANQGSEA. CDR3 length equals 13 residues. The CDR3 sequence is CSVELGQGTPLHF. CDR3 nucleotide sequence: TGCAGCGTTGAATTGGGACAGGGGACACCCCTCCACTTT.

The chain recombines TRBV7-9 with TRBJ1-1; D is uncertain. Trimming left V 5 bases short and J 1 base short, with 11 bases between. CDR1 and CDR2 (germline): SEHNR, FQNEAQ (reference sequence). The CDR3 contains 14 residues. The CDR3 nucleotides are TGTGCCAGCAGCCATCCCGGGAAGAACACTGAAGCTTTCTTT. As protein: CASSHPGKNTEAFF. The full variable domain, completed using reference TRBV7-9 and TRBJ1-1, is DTGVSQNPRHKITKRGQNVTFRCDPISEHNRLYWYRQTLGQGPEFLTYFQNEAQLEKSRLLSDRFSAERPKGSFSTLEIQRTEQGDSAMYLCASSHPGKNTEAFFGQGTRLTVV.